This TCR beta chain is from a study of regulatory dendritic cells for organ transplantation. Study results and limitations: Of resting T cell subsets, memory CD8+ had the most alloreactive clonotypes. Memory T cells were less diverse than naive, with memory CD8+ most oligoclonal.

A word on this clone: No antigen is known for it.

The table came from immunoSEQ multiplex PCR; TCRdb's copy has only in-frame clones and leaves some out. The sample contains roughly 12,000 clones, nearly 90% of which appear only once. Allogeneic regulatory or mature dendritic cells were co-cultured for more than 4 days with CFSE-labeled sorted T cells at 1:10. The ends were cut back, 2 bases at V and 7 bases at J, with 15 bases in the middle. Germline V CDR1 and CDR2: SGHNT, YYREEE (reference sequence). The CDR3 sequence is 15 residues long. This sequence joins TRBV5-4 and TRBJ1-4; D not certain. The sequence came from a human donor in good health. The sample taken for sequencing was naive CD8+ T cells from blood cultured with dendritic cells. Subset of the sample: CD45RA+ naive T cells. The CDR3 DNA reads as TGTGCCAGCAGCTTTGGTCCCGGGATTGGTGAAAAACTGTTTTTT. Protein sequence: CASSFGPGIGEKLFF.